This TCR beta chain came from a study of response to subunit inactivated influenza vaccine. V was clipped by 3 bases and J by 3 bases, with 17 bases between them. This CDR3 region has 16 residues. CDR1 and CDR2 from the germline V gene are DFQATT and SNEGSKA (reference sequence). One entry per CDR3 protein results from TCRdb running MiXCR on the RT-PCR reads. Altogether approximately 500,000 distinct CDR3 sequences are present, 20% to 25% being singletons, with the ten largest covering 2.5% to 3%. These data also featured in a second study, about T cells expressing NK-cell markers. From that second work: A 5'RACE template switching approach incorporating UMIs was used to make TCR beta cDNA.

The V gene is TRBV20-1, the J gene TRBJ2-2; weak D call: TRBD1 (6 bases). The origin of this receptor is a man in his fifties or sixties who received an inactivated influenza vaccine. Sequenced here: CD4+ T cells sorted from PBMCs, sampled 12 days after vaccination. The CDR3 sequence is CSAREAGTIYTGELFF. CDR3 nucleotides: TGCAGTGCTAGGGAAGCCGGGACAATCTACACCGGGGAGCTGTTTTTT.